Shown below are 31 T cell receptor beta chains from a single sample sequenced in a study of identical twins. Via MiXCR, TCRdb re-called the 5' RACE reads, giving one row per CDR3 protein. The sample shows 450,000 or so distinct CDR3 sequences, approximately 15% of them seen only once. Separately, the same data were catalogued under a study of yellow fever vaccine responses in identical twins.

Sequenced sample: CD4+ T cells sorted from blood. These receptors came from a young woman in good health.

In its sample, this clonotype was seen a few times. This rearrangement joins TRBV2 to TRBJ2-1; D may match TRBD1 or TRBD2 (5 bases each). V lost 1 base and J 12 bases, leaving 13 bases between the germline ends. The CDR3 covers 13 residues. CDR1 is SNHLY and CDR2 is FYNNEI in the germline V gene. Here the CDR3 DNA reads TGTGCCAGCAGTGAAGAAGGGACCACCTGGCAGTTCTTC. Translated: CASSEEGTTWQFF.

V usage is TRBV19 and J usage is TRBJ2-1, with D possibly being TRBD1 or TRBD2 (5 bases each). CDR3 length: 16 amino acids. The germline CDR1 and CDR2 sequences are LNHDA and SQIVND (reference sequence). The V end was cut by 6 bases, the J end by 9 bases, with 24 bases between. The DNA for the CDR3 is TGTGCCAGTAGCCCTACAAGACAGAGCCTCGGGATTGAGCAGTTCTTC. Amino acid sequence: CASSPTRQSLGIEQFF.

DNA of the CDR3: TGCAGCGTTGAGACAGGGGGCACAGATACGCAGTATTTT. As protein: CSVETGGTDTQYF. The J gene is TRBJ2-3, the V gene TRBV29-1, with TRBD1 matching over 8 bases. The CDR3 covers 13 residues. V lost 3 bases to trimming and J lost 1 base; unmatched junction nucleotides: 0. CDR1 is SQVTM, CDR2 ANQGSEA, per germline.

This clonotype appeared a few times. This chain links TRBV2 with TRBJ2-7; TRBD2 matches at 9 bases. The germline CDR1 and CDR2 sequences are SNHLY and FYNNEI. The V segment lost 2 bases and the J segment 6 bases; nucleotides outside the gene matches: 5. This CDR3 comprises 14 residues. The CDR3, as DNA: TGTGCCAGCAGTGAAAATCTAGCGGGGATCGAGCAGTACTTC. Translated, it gives CASSENLAGIEQYF.

This clonotype has only a few counts. Here the CDR3 reads CASYREGAGEQYF. The DNA for the CDR3 is TGTGCCAGCTATCGAGAGGGGGCGGGTGAGCAGTACTTC. This chain connects TRBV12-3 or TRBV12-4 to TRBJ2-7; 7 positions agree with TRBD1. Germline trimming cut 8 bases from V and 7 bases from J; bases unmatched to any gene: 11. The CDR3 spans 13 residues.

The CDR3 protein is CASSYSMASGGPRETQYF. CDR3 sequence (DNA): TGTGCCAGCAGTTACTCGATGGCTAGCGGGGGGCCGAGAGAGACCCAGTACTTC. V and J are TRBV6-5 and TRBJ2-5; 11 nucleotides agree with TRBD2. The junction had 10 bases not matched to a gene; V was cut back by 0 bases and J by 4 bases. CDR3 length equals 18 residues. Germline CDR1 reads MNHEY; CDR2 reads SVGAGI.

V gene TRBV2 combines with J gene TRBJ2-3; 8 nucleotides align to TRBD2. The length of the CDR3 is 14 residues. The germline gives CDR1 SNHLY, CDR2 FYNNEI. Trimming cost V 5 bases and J 4 bases; bases outside gene matches: 5. The DNA for the CDR3 is TGTGCCAGCAGTAAAGGACTAGCCTCAGATACGCAGTATTTT. Encoded protein: CASSKGLASDTQYF.

The sample holds many counts of this clonotype. This chain connects TRBV3-1 to TRBJ2-3, with 10 bases identical to TRBD2. The CDR3 loop spans 17 amino acids. V lost 4 bases and J lost 5; bases outside the gene matches: 12. Germline V lookup: CDR1 LGHDT, CDR2 YNNKEL (reference sequence). CDR3 DNA: TGTGCCAGCAGCCCCCTGGCTAGCGGGGGTACTTTAGATACGCAGTATTTT. Translated: CASSPLASGGTLDTQYF.

The V gene is TRBV20-1, the J gene TRBJ2-5, with D hard to call. The CDR3 length is 14 residues. Trimming pared 0 bases from V and 2 bases from J, leaving 10 bases between. CDR1 DFQATT and CDR2 SNEGSKA come from the germline V gene (reference sequence). The CDR3 here is CSARDALSQETQYF. The CDR3, as DNA: TGCAGTGCTAGAGATGCACTTTCACAAGAGACCCAGTACTTC.

This clonotype showed up just a few times. The V and J genes are TRBV20-1 and TRBJ2-5; 8 nucleotides align to TRBD2. Losses at the gene ends were 8 bases for V and 4 bases for J; bases not matched to a gene: 9. Germline lookup yields CDR1 DFQATT and CDR2 SNEGSKA (reference sequence). The CDR3 is 13 amino acids. The CDR3 DNA sequence: TGCAGTACAGTACGAGCGGGAGCAGAGACCCAGTACTTC. It codes for CSTVRAGAETQYF.

This clonotype occurred a few times. The V and J genes are TRBV20-1 and TRBJ2-5, with 10 nucleotides matching TRBD1. This CDR3 spans 16 amino acids. Losses at the gene ends were 3 bases for V and 5 bases for J; bases not matched to a gene: 12. Germline CDR1 and CDR2: DFQATT and SNEGSKA (reference sequence). The CDR3 region is CSASEPGQGRDETQYF. For the CDR3, the DNA is TGCAGTGCTAGTGAACCGGGACAGGGGAGGGATGAGACCCAGTACTTC.

This clonotype was detected a few times. The genes are TRBV2 and TRBJ1-6; D is undetermined. The CDR3 spans 13 residues. Germline V lookup: CDR1 SNHLY, CDR2 FYNNEI. The germline V and J ends were trimmed by 6 bases and 10 bases, with 13 bases remaining between them. Here the CDR3 reads CASRAAIPSPLHF. In DNA, the CDR3 is TGTGCCAGCAGGGCAGCAATCCCCTCACCCCTCCACTTT.

This chain links TRBV7-2 with TRBJ2-2; D not resolved. The CDR3 loop spans 16 amino acids. CDR1 SGHTA and CDR2 FQGNSA come from the germline V gene. Trimming pared 2 bases from V and 0 bases from J, leaving 10 bases between. CDR3 in amino acids: CASSLYWGSNTGELFF. Here the CDR3 DNA reads TGTGCCAGCAGCTTATACTGGGGATCGAACACCGGGGAGCTGTTTTTT. Full variable domain (remainder filled in from reference TRBV7-2 and TRBJ2-2): GAGVSQSPSNKVTEKGKDVELRCDPISGHTALYWYRQSLGQGLEFLIYFQGNSAPDKSGLPSDRFSAERTGGSVSTLTIQRTQQEDSAVYLCASSLYWGSNTGELFFGEGSRLTVL.

This clonotype was picked up a small number of times. The CDR3 region is CASSPRDRGHNSPLHF. The CDR3 DNA sequence: TGTGCCAGCAGCCCTAGGGACAGGGGACATAATTCACCCCTCCACTTT. The J gene is TRBJ1-6, the V gene TRBV11-2, with 10 bases lining up with TRBD1. The CDR3 is 16 residues long. CDR1 is SGHAT, CDR2 FQNNGV, per germline. V trimming: 5 bases; J trimming: 5 bases; junction bases outside the gene matches: 6. Drawing the rest from reference TRBV11-2 and TRBJ1-6, the complete variable domain is EAGVAQSPRYKIIEKRQSVAFWCNPISGHATLYWYQQILGQGPKLLIQFQNNGVVDDSQLPKDRFSAERLKGVDSTLKIQPAKLEDSAVYLCASSPRDRGHNSPLHFGNGTRLTVT.

This clonotype was found a few times. This chain links TRBV30 with TRBJ2-7; no firm D call. Germline CDR1 reads GTSNPN; CDR2 reads SVGIG (reference sequence). Trimming cost V 2 bases and J 9 bases, with 11 bases left between them. The CDR3 loop spans 11 amino acids. The CDR3 loop is CAWSPGRLQYF. In DNA form, the CDR3 reads TGTGCCTGGAGTCCGGGTAGGTTGCAGTACTTC. The complete variable domain, with remaining parts taken from reference TRBV30 and TRBJ2-7, reads SQTIHQWPATLVQPVGSPLSLECTVEGTSNPNLYWYRQAAGRGLQLLFYSVGIGQISSEVPQNLSASRPQDRQFILSSKKLLLSDSGFYLCAWSPGRLQYFGPGTRLTVT.

This clonotype was seen more than once but under ten times. The V gene is TRBV27, the J gene TRBJ2-1; D may match TRBD1 or TRBD2 (6 bases each). Trimming stripped 6 bases from V and 0 bases from J, with 18 bases between. Per germline, CDR1 MNHEY and CDR2 SMNVEV (reference sequence). This CDR3 contains 17 residues. DNA for the CDR3: TGTGCCAGCAGCTATAGGGGGTCCGGGAGCTCCTACAATGAGCAGTTCTTC. Encoded protein: CASSYRGSGSSYNEQFF.

This clonotype was detected ten times or more. The gene calls are TRBV29-1 and TRBJ2-3, with unresolved D. This CDR3 comprises 13 residues. The V gene's germline CDR1 is SQVTM and CDR2 ANQGSEA. The V and J ends lost 5 bases and 0 bases respectively, with 9 bases between them. The CDR3 loop is CSVRRLSTDTQYF. The CDR3 nucleotides read TGCAGCGTTCGACGACTGAGCACAGATACGCAGTATTTT.

This clonotype was picked up a small number of times. The V call is TRBV13, the J call TRBJ2-1, with D possibly TRBD1 on 5 matching bases. The V and J ends lost 1 base and 2 bases respectively, with 12 bases between them. Germline V gene lookup returns CDR1 PRHDT and CDR2 FYEKMQ (reference sequence). CDR3 size: 16 residues. The CDR3 nucleotides are TGTGCCAGCAGCTTAGTCAGGGCTCCTACCTACAATGAGCAGTTCTTC. Residues: CASSLVRAPTYNEQFF.

V gene TRBV18 combines with J gene TRBJ2-7; a weak D match, TRBD2 (6 bases). Germline CDR1 and CDR2: KGHSH and LQKENI. The CDR3 totals 13 residues. Between the trimmed V and J ends, which lost 0 bases and 5 bases, there was a span of 8 bases. Here the CDR3 reads CASSPPPGDEQYF. For the CDR3, the DNA is TGTGCCAGCTCACCACCGCCGGGAGACGAGCAGTACTTC.

This chain joins TRBV16 and TRBJ1-2; D perhaps matches TRBD1 (5 bases). Germline V lookup: CDR1 KGHSY, CDR2 FQNENV. The CDR3 is 13 amino acids. The V gene lost 0 bases and the J gene lost 8 bases, with 10 bases spanning the gap. The CDR3 region is CASSQSIGAGYTF. The CDR3 DNA is TGTGCCAGCAGCCAATCGATCGGGGCCGGCTACACCTTC.

This chain joins TRBV6-5 and TRBJ2-1, with D unresolved. Between the trimmed V and J ends, which lost 0 bases and 3 bases, there was a span of 3 bases. Germline lookup yields CDR1 MNHEY and CDR2 SVGAGI. The CDR3 has 13 amino acids. CDR3 bases: TGTGCCAGCAGTTACTCCGACTACAATGAGCAGTTCTTC. Protein sequence: CASSYSDYNEQFF.

A few counts support this clonotype. The chain combines TRBV19 with TRBJ2-2; 10 nucleotides line up with TRBD2. Per germline, CDR1 LNHDA and CDR2 SQIVND (reference sequence). The CDR3 consists of 16 residues. J was trimmed by 1 base and V by 4 bases; bases with no gene match: 3. In nucleotides, the CDR3 is TGTGCCAGTAGTACCATAGCGGGGGGGAACACCGGGGAGCTGTTTTTT. Amino acid sequence: CASSTIAGGNTGELFF.

The rearrangement uses TRBV7-2 and TRBJ1-1; D is possibly TRBD1 (6 bases). Germline V lookup: CDR1 SGHTA, CDR2 FQGNSA. The CDR3 totals 14 residues. V was pared by 6 bases and J by 4 bases, with 15 bases between. The CDR3 loop is CASSKVGAGTEAFF. The CDR3 nucleotides read TGTGCCAGCAGTAAAGTGGGGGCTGGCACTGAAGCTTTCTTT.

This sequence joins TRBV12-3 or TRBV12-4 and TRBJ2-3; D is unresolved. V shed 3 bases and J shed 0 bases, with 10 bases lying between them. The CDR3 has 15 amino acids. The CDR3, as DNA: TGTGCCAGCAGTTTTTGGATGAGGAGCACAGATACGCAGTATTTT. This gives the protein CASSFWMRSTDTQYF.

This clonotype was observed at least ten times. The V and J genes are TRBV5-1 and TRBJ2-2; no clear D gene. The CDR3 is made up of 12 amino acids. CDR1 and CDR2 from the germline V gene are SGHRS and YFSETQ. V gave up 4 bases and J gave up 2 bases, with 3 bases separating them. The DNA of the CDR3 is TGCGCCAGCAGCCCCAACACCGGGGAGCTGTTTTTT. It yields the protein CASSPNTGELFF.

The count of this clonotype is one. This CDR3 is CASGTPGGVNEQFF. The DNA for the CDR3 is TGTGCCAGCGGGACGCCCGGAGGTGTCAATGAGCAGTTCTTC. The V call is TRBV7-2, the J call TRBJ2-1; D might be TRBD1 or TRBD2, each matching 5 bases. The CDR3 spans 14 residues. V lost 8 bases and J 6 bases, leaving 17 bases between the germline ends. Germline V gene sequence: CDR1 SGHTA, CDR2 FQGNSA.

The J gene is TRBJ2-2, the V gene TRBV11-2, with 12 bases that match TRBD2. Germline CDR1 and CDR2: SGHAT and FQNNGV. CDR3 length equals 19 residues. The junction had 12 bases not matched to a gene; V was cut back by 1 base and J by 6 bases. CDR3 coding DNA: TGTGCCAGCAGCTTAGTTGTTCTAGCGGGGGGGCGGAAGGCCGGGGAGCTGTTTTTT. Translated, it gives CASSLVVLAGGRKAGELFF.

This clonotype occurred a few times. This chain links TRBV11-1 with TRBJ1-1; 11 bases line up with TRBD1. Germline CDR1 and CDR2: SGHAT and FQDESV (reference sequence). The CDR3 length is 16 residues. The ends lost 0 bases at V and 4 bases at J; junction bases unmatched: 4. The CDR3, as DNA: TGTGCCAGCAGCTTAGCCCCGGACAGGGGGCTCACTGAAGCTTTCTTT. Translation gives CASSLAPDRGLTEAFF.

This clonotype turned up a few times. The rearrangement links TRBV24-1 to TRBJ2-5; 7 bases line up with TRBD2. CDR1 KGHDR and CDR2 SFDVKD come from the germline V gene. The V and J ends lost 7 bases and 2 bases, in that order; junction bases with no gene match: 6. The CDR3 loop spans 14 amino acids. DNA of the CDR3: TGTGCCACCAGAGGTGGAGCGGGACAAGAGACCCAGTACTTC. This translates into CATRGGAGQETQYF.

The rearrangement uses TRBV7-2 and TRBJ2-1; no definite D call. In germline, CDR1 is SGHTA, CDR2 FQGNSA. The CDR3 has 16 amino acids. Trimming left V 2 bases short and J 0 bases short, with 11 bases between. The CDR3 region is CASSLFMAGSYNEQFF. CDR3 nucleotide sequence: TGTGCCAGCAGCTTATTTATGGCAGGCTCCTACAATGAGCAGTTCTTC.

The chain combines TRBV6-5 with TRBJ2-1, with 11 bases that match TRBD1. The V gene's germline CDR1 is MNHEY and CDR2 SVGAGI. J gave up 12 bases and V 4 bases, and 5 bases lay outside the gene matches. This CDR3 spans 13 amino acids. The chain's CDR3 is CASSLPGTGGQFF. CDR3 in DNA: TGTGCCAGCAGTTTACCCGGGACAGGGGGGCAGTTCTTC.